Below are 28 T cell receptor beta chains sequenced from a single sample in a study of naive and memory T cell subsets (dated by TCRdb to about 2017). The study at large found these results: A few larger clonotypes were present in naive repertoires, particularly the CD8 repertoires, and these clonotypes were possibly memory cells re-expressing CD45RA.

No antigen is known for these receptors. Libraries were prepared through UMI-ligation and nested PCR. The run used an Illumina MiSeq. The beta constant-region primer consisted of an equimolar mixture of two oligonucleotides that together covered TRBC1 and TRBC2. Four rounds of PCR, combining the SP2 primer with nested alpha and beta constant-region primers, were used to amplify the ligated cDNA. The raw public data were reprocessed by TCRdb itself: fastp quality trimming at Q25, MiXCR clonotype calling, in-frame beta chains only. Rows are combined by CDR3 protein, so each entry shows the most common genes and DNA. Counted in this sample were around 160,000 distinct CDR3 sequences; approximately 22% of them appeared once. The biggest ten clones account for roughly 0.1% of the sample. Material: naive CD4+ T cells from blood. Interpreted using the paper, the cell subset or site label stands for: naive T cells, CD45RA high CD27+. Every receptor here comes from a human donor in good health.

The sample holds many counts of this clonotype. CDR3: CASSSAGGTYNEQFF. The CDR3, as DNA: TGTGCCAGCAGTTCAGCGGGAGGCACCTACAATGAGCAGTTCTTC. The chain combines TRBV12-3 or TRBV12-4 with TRBJ2-1; 9 nucleotides line up with TRBD2. V shed 4 bases and J 2 bases; nucleotides not matched to a gene: 3. CDR3 size: 15 residues.

CDR3 amino acids: CSVASTEAFF. Here the CDR3 DNA reads TGCAGCGTAGCTTCCACTGAAGCTTTCTTT. The J gene is TRBJ1-1, the V gene TRBV29-1; D gene ambiguous. V was cut by 6 bases and J by 4 bases, with 6 bases left in between. Germline-derived CDR1 and CDR2 are SQVTM and ANQGSEA. The CDR3 has 10 amino acids. Together with reference TRBV29-1 and TRBJ1-1, the CDR3 gives the full variable domain: SAVISQKPSRDICQRGTSLTIQCQVDSQVTMMFWYRQQPGQSLTLIATANQGSEATYESGFVIDKFPISRPNLTFSTLTVSNMSPEDSSIYLCSVASTEAFFGQGTRLTVV.

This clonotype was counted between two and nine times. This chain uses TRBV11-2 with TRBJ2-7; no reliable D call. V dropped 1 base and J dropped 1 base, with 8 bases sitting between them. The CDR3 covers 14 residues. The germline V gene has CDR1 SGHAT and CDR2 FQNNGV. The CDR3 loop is CASSLVAFSYEQYF. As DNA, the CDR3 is TGTGCCAGCAGCTTAGTTGCCTTTTCCTACGAGCAGTACTTC.

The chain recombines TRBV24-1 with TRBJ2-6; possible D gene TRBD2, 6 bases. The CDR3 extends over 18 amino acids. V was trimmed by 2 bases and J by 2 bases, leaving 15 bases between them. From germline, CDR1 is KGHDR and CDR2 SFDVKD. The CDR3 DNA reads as TGTGCCACCAGTGATTCGGTAGGCCGGAGGGCTGGGGCCAACGTCCTGACTTTC. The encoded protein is CATSDSVGRRAGANVLTF.

The CDR3 here is CASSPSGGTEAFF. Written as DNA, the CDR3 is TGTGCCAGCTCACCGTCGGGCGGGACTGAAGCTTTCTTT. The chain joins TRBV18 to TRBJ1-1; D is uncertain. CDR1 is KGHSH and CDR2 is LQKENI in the germline V gene. The CDR3 is made up of 13 amino acids. Trimming shortened V by 3 bases and J by 5 bases, and 10 bases separated the two germline ends.

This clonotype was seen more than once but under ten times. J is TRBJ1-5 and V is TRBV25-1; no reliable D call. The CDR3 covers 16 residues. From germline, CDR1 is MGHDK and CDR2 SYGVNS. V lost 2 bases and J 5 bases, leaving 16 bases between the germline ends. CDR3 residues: CASSEEAGRVDQPQHF. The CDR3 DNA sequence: TGTGCCAGCAGTGAAGAGGCTGGGAGGGTGGATCAGCCCCAGCATTTT.

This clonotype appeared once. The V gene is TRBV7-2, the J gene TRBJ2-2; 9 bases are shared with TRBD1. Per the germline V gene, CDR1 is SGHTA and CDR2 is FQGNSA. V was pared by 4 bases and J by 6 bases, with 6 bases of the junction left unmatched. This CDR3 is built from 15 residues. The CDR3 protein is CASSSQGARSGELFF. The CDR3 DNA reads TGTGCCAGCAGCTCACAGGGGGCGCGTTCCGGGGAGCTGTTTTTT.

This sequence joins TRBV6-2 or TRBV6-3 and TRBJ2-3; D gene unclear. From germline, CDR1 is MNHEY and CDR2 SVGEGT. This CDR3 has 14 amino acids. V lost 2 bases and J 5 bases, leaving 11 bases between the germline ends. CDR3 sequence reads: CASSYKVGRDTQYF. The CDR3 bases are TGTGCCAGCAGTTACAAGGTAGGCCGAGATACGCAGTATTTT.

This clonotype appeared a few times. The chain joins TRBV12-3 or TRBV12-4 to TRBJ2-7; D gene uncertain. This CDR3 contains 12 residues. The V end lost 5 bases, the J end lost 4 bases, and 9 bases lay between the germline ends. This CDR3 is CASSLLVYEQYF. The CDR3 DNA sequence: TGTGCCAGCAGTCTTCTTGTGTACGAGCAGTACTTC.

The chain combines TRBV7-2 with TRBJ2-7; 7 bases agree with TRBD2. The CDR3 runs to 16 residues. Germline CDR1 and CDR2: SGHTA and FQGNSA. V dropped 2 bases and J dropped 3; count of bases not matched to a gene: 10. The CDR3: CASSLSPASGYYEQYF. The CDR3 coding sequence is TGTGCCAGCAGCTTAAGCCCGGCTAGCGGATACTACGAGCAGTACTTC. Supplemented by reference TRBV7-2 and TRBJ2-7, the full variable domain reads GAGVSQSPSNKVTEKGKDVELRCDPISGHTALYWYRQSLGQGLEFLIYFQGNSAPDKSGLPSDRFSAERTGGSVSTLTIQRTQQEDSAVYLCASSLSPASGYYEQYFGPGTRLTVT.

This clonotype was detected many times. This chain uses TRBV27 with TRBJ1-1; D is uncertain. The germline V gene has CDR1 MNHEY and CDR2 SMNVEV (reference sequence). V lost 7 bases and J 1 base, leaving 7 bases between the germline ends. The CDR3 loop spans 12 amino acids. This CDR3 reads CASMARNTEAFF. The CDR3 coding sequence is TGTGCCAGCATGGCCAGGAACACTGAAGCTTTCTTT.

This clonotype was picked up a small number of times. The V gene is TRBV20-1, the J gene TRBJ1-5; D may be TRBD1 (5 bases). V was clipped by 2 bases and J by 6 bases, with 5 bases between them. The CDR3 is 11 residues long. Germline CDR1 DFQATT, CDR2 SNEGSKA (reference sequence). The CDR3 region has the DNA TGCAGTGCTAGACAGGGTCAGCCCCAGCATTTT. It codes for CSARQGQPQHF.

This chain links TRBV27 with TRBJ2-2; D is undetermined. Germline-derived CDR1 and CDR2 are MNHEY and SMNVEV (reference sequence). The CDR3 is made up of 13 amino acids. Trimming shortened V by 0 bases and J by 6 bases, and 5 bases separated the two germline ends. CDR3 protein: CASSLSGPGELFF. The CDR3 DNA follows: TGTGCCAGCAGTTTATCTGGCCCCGGGGAGCTGTTTTTT.

CDR3 protein: CASKGLARYEQYF. In nucleotides, the CDR3 is TGTGCCAGCAAAGGACTAGCCCGATACGAGCAGTACTTC. J is TRBJ2-7 and V is TRBV6-2 or TRBV6-3; 8 nucleotides agree with TRBD2. The CDR3 loop spans 13 amino acids. CDR1 MNHEY and CDR2 SVGEGT come from the germline V gene. The junction had 6 bases not matched to a gene; V was cut back by 7 bases and J by 4 bases.

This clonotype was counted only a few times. CDR3 DNA: TGTGCCAGCAGCCCCCGGAGGAGGGTGGGCGAGACCCAGTACTTC. Encoded protein: CASSPRRRVGETQYF. This rearrangement joins TRBV12-3 or TRBV12-4 to TRBJ2-5; weak D call: TRBD2 (6 bases). There are 15 residues in the CDR3. V shed 6 bases and J shed 5 bases, with 19 bases lying between them.

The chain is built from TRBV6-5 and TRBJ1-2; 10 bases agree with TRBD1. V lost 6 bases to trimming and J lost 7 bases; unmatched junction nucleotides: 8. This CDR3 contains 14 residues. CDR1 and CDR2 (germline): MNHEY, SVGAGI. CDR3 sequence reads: CASRLDRGLGGYTF. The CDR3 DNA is TGTGCCAGCAGACTTGACAGGGGGCTGGGTGGCTACACCTTC.

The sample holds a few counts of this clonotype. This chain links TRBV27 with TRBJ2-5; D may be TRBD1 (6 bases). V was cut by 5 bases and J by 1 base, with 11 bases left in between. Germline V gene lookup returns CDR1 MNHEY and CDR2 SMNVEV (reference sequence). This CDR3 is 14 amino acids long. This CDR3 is CASSTDRAQETQYF. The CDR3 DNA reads TGTGCCAGCAGTACGGACAGAGCCCAAGAGACCCAGTACTTC.

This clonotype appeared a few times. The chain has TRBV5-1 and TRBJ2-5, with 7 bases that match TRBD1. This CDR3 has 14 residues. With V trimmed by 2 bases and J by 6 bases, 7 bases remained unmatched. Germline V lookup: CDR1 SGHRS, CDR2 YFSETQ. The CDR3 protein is CASSLDRDVKTQYF. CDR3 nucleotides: TGCGCCAGCAGCTTAGACAGGGACGTGAAGACCCAGTACTTC.

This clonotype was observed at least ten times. The CDR3: CASSVGGTGYEQYF. The CDR3 DNA is TGTGCCAGCAGCGTAGGAGGGACAGGCTACGAGCAGTACTTC. The V call is TRBV9, the J call TRBJ2-7; TRBD1 aligns across 8 bases. J was trimmed by 3 bases and V by 0 bases; bases with no gene match: 2. CDR1 SGDLS and CDR2 YYNGEE come from the germline V gene. The CDR3 spans 14 residues.

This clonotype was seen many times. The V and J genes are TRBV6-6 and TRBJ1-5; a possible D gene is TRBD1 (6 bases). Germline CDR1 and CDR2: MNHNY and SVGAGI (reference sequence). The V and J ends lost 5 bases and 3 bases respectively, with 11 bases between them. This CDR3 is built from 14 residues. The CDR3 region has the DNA TGTGCCAGCAGTCCAGGACAGTTCAATCAGCCCCAGCATTTT. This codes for CASSPGQFNQPQHF.

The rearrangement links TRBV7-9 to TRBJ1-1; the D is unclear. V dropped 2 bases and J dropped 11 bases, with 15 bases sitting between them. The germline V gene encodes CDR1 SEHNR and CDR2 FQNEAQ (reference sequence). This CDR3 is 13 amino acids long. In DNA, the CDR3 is TGTGCCAGCAGCTTATCCCAGGTTGGTGGTGCTTTCTTT. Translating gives CASSLSQVGGAFF.

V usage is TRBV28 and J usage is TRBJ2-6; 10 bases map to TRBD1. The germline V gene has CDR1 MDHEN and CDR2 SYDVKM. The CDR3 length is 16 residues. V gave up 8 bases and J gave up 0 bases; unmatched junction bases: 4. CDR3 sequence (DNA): TGTGCCAGCTTTGGGACAGGGGACTCTGGGGCCAACGTCCTGACTTTC. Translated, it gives CASFGTGDSGANVLTF. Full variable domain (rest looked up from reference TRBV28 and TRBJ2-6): DVKVTQSSRYLVKRTGEKVFLECVQDMDHENMFWYRQDPGLGLRLIYFSYDVKMKEKGDIPEGYSVSREKKERFSLILESASTNQTSMYLCASFGTGDSGANVLTFGAGSRLTVL.

CDR3 coding DNA: TGTGCCAGCAGCCAATCGCGAGTAACCAAAAACATTCAGTACTTC. Translation gives CASSQSRVTKNIQYF. The chain combines TRBV16 with TRBJ2-4, with no clear D. This CDR3 region has 15 residues. The germline CDR1 and CDR2 sequences are KGHSY and FQNENV. Trimming stripped 0 bases from V and 2 bases from J, with 8 bases between. Complete variable domain (other parts from reference TRBV16 and TRBJ2-4): GEEVAQTPKHLVRGEGQKAKLYCAPIKGHSYVFWYQQVLKNEFKFLISFQNENVFDETGMPKERFSAKCLPNSPCSLEIQATKLEDSAVYFCASSQSRVTKNIQYFGAGTRLSVL.

CDR3 in amino acids: CASSAVGLVETQYF. For the CDR3, the DNA is TGTGCCAGCAGCGCAGTGGGGCTAGTGGAGACCCAGTACTTC. The chain links TRBV7-7 to TRBJ2-5, with D perhaps matching TRBD1 (5 bases). Germline assignment: CDR1 SSHAT and CDR2 FNYEAQ (reference sequence). Trimming took off 5 bases at V and 5 bases at J, with 15 bases between the two ends. This CDR3 comprises 14 residues.

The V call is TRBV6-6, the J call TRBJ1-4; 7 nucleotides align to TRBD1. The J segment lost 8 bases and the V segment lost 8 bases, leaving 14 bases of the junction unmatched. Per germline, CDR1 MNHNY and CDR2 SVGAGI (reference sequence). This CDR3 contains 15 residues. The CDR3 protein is CASGQEGALREKLFF. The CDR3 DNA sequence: TGTGCCAGCGGACAAGAGGGGGCCCTGAGGGAAAAACTGTTTTTT.

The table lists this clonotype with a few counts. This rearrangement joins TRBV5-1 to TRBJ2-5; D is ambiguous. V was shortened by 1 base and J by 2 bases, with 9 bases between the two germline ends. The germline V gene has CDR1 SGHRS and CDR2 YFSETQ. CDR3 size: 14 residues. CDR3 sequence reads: CASSLFGSQETQYF. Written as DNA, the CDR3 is TGCGCCAGCAGCTTGTTCGGCAGTCAAGAGACCCAGTACTTC.

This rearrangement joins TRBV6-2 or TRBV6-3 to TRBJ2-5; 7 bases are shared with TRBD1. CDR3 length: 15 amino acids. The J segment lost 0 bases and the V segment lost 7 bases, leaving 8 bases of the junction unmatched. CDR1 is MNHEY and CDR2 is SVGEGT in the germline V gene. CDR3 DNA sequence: TGTGCCAGCACTTTGAACAGGGGCCACCAAGAGACCCAGTACTTC. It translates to CASTLNRGHQETQYF.

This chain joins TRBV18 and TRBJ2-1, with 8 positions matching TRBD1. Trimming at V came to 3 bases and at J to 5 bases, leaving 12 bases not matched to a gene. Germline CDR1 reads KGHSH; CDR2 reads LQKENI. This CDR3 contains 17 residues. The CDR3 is CASSPSNRDRTHNEQFF. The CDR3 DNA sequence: TGTGCCAGCTCACCCTCGAACCGGGACAGGACACACAATGAGCAGTTCTTC.